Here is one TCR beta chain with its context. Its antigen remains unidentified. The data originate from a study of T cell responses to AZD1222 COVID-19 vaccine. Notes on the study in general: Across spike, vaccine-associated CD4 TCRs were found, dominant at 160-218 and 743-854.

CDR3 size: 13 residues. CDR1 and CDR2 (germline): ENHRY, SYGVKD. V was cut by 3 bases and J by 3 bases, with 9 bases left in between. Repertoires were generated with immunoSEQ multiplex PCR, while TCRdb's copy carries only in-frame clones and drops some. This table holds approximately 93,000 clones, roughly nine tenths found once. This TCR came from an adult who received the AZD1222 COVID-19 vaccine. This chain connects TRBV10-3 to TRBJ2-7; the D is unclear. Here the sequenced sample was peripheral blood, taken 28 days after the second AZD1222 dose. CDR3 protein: CAISEGVIYEQYF. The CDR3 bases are TGTGCCATCAGTGAAGGAGTAATCTACGAGCAGTACTTC.